This T cell receptor beta chain was sequenced during a study of CD8 T cells in Susac syndrome. With random hexamers, reverse transcription was performed on roughly 0.5 to 1 ug of RNA. It was immunoSEQ multiplex PCR that amplified TCR beta CDR3 across 54 Vbeta and 13 Jbeta. TCRdb itself ran the immunoSEQ multiplex PCR reads through MiXCR, one entry per CDR3 protein. The data contain 150,000 to 200,000 distinct CDR3 sequences, 80% to 95% of them seen just once; the ten biggest clones take up around 0.13%. The CDR3 totals 15 residues. Per the germline V gene, CDR1 is LNHDA and CDR2 is SQIVND (reference sequence). V was clipped by 3 bases and J by 3 bases; unmatched bases: 6.

The chain carries TRBV19 and TRBJ1-2; TRBD1 aligns across 8 bases. Sequenced: CD4+ T cells from PBMCs. The sequence was obtained from a human donor in good health. The CDR3 DNA reads TGTGCCAGTAGTATCATTGCAGGGGGCGACTATGGCTACACCTTC. This translates into CASSIIAGGDYGYTF.